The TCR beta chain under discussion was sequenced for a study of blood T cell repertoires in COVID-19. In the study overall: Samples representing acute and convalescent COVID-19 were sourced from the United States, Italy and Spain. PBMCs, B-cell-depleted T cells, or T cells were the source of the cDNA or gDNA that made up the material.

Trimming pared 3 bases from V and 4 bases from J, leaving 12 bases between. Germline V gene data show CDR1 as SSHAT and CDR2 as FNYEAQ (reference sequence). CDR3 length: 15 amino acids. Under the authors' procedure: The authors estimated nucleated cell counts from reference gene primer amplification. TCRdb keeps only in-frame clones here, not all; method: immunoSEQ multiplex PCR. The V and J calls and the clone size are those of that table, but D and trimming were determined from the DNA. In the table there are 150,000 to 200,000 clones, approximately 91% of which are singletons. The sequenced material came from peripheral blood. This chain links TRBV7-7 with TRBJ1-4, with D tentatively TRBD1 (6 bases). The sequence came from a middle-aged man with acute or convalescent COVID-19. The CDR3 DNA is TGTGCCAGCAGCTTCGGCAGGGGAAATAATGAAAAACTGTTTTTT. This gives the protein CASSFGRGNNEKLFF. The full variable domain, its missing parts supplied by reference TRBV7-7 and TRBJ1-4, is GAGVSQSPRYKVTKRGQDVTLRCDPISSHATLYWYQQALGQGPEFLTYFNYEAQPDKSGLPSDRFSAERPEGSISTLTIQRTEQRDSAMYRCASSFGRGNNEKLFFGSGTQLSVL.